The present T cell receptor (beta chain) was sequenced within a study of TIL therapy for anti-PD-1-resistant metastatic lung cancer. Overall study context: Patients then received nivolumab; progressors got lymphodepletion, TIL and IL-2.

Time point in this sample: pre-treatment sample, taken before nivolumab and TIL therapy. V gave up 0 bases and J gave up 7 bases, with 4 bases separating them. Germline V lookup: CDR1 LGHNA, CDR2 YNFKEQ. The CDR3 contains 12 residues. The immunoSEQ assay was v3. Produced via immunoSEQ multiplex PCR; TCRdb's table is partial and in-frame only. The sample lists around 59,000 clones, around 69% occurring once. As to this clone: The same CDR3 arises from other DNA sequences in this sample as well.

This receptor was obtained from a person between 25 and 79 years old with non-small cell lung cancer. The specimen was blood, collected at baseline. J is TRBJ2-1 and V is TRBV4-2; no firm D call. The CDR3 protein is CASSQDRNEQFF. In nucleotides, the CDR3 is TGTGCCAGCAGCCAAGATCGGAATGAGCAGTTCTTC.